The 19 T cell receptor beta chains in this list originate from one sample, sequenced in a study of blood T cells in healthy people across ages. The second PCR ran about 6 to 12 cycles with a sample-barcoded 5' primer and J-beta primers. TCRdb passed the 5' RACE reads through MiXCR, listing each CDR3 protein once. The sample includes 580,000 or so distinct CDR3 sequences, more than 45% of them seen just once. Material for sequencing was blood. The receptors here all came from an older man in good health.

This clonotype appeared many times. V is TRBV11-2 and J is TRBJ2-3; D remains ambiguous. The CDR3 totals 15 residues. CDR1 and CDR2 from the germline V gene are SGHAT and FQNNGV. V was pared by 0 bases and J by 1 base, with 8 bases between. The CDR3 sequence: CASSLELFGTDTQYF. CDR3 coding DNA: TGTGCCAGCAGCTTAGAACTCTTTGGCACAGATACGCAGTATTTT.

The genes are TRBV2 and TRBJ2-7; D gene uncertain. The germline gives CDR1 SNHLY, CDR2 FYNNEI. The CDR3 is 16 residues long. Trimming removed 6 bases from V and 0 bases from J, with 18 bases in between. CDR3: CASSPGRFASSYEQYF. Here the CDR3 DNA reads TGTGCCAGCAGCCCCGGGCGGTTCGCTAGCTCCTACGAGCAGTACTTC.

The table lists this clonotype with a few counts. This chain links TRBV4-3 with TRBJ2-3; D unresolved. The CDR3 consists of 17 residues. CDR1 and CDR2 from the germline V gene are LGHNA and YSLEER. V lost 0 bases to trimming and J lost 1 base, with 14 bases between them. This CDR3 reads CASSQDLSSRRTDTQYF. CDR3 nucleotides: TGCGCCAGCAGCCAAGATTTATCCAGCCGTCGCACAGATACGCAGTATTTT.

The genes are TRBV20-1 and TRBJ1-4; possibly TRBD1 for D (6 bases). CDR1 DFQATT and CDR2 SNEGSKA come from the germline V gene (reference sequence). The CDR3 runs 13 residues. Trimming took off 6 bases at V and 3 bases at J, with 11 bases between the two ends. This CDR3 reads CSASSGANEKLFF. The CDR3 bases are TGCAGTGCCTCATCAGGGGCTAATGAAAAACTGTTTTTT.

CDR3 DNA: TGCAGTGCTAGGATCCAGGGGGGCAGGGAGACCCAGTACTTC. Its translation: CSARIQGGRETQYF. The chain carries TRBV20-1 and TRBJ2-5, with D tentatively TRBD1 (7 bases). The CDR3 extends over 14 amino acids. V lost 3 bases and J 5 bases, leaving 16 bases between the germline ends. The germline CDR1 and CDR2 sequences are DFQATT and SNEGSKA (reference sequence).

This clonotype has just one count. The gene calls are TRBV27 and TRBJ2-1, with 9 bases matching TRBD2. The CDR3 loop spans 17 amino acids. With V trimmed by 8 bases and J by 10 bases, 21 bases remained unmatched. Germline values: CDR1 MNHEY, CDR2 SMNVEV (reference sequence). The CDR3 nucleotides read TGTGCCAGCCTACCTTTCTACGGGACTAGCTCCGGCAAGGAGCAGTTCTTC. Translated: CASLPFYGTSSGKEQFF.

V is TRBV12-3 or TRBV12-4 and J is TRBJ2-7; D is perhaps TRBD1 (6 bases). Trimming removed 5 bases at V and 0 bases at J, with 11 bases between. The CDR3 is made up of 14 amino acids. CDR3 nucleotides: TGTGCCAGCAGTCGAAGACAGGTCTCCTACGAGCAGTACTTC. Its protein product is CASSRRQVSYEQYF.

The chain uses TRBV7-6 and TRBJ1-2, with TRBD1 matching 9 bases. This CDR3 comprises 16 residues. The V gene end was trimmed by 0 bases and the J gene end by 4 bases; junction bases not matched to a gene: 6. The germline gives CDR1 SGHVS, CDR2 FNYEAQ. CDR3 DNA sequence: TGTGCCAGCAGCTTAGCGTTGGGACAGGGTGCCTATGGCTACACCTTC. Amino acid sequence: CASSLALGQGAYGYTF.

This clonotype was observed at least ten times. The rearrangement links TRBV6-6 to TRBJ2-7; D remains ambiguous. Per the germline V gene, CDR1 is MNHNY and CDR2 is SVGAGI (reference sequence). The CDR3 is made up of 12 amino acids. V was trimmed by 7 bases and J by 5 bases, leaving 12 bases between them. CDR3 amino acids: CASTRGLDEQYF. The CDR3 bases are TGTGCCAGCACAAGAGGATTGGACGAGCAGTACTTC.

The genes are TRBV29-1 and TRBJ2-2; 14 nucleotides match TRBD2. The germline CDR1 and CDR2 sequences are SQVTM and ANQGSEA. V was clipped by 0 bases and J by 2 bases; unmatched bases: 8. This CDR3 has 19 amino acids. CDR3 bases: TGCAGCGTTGAAGATCCCCTTGGACTAGCGGGGGGTAACACCGGGGAGCTGTTTTTT. It encodes CSVEDPLGLAGGNTGELFF.

This clonotype was observed a few times. The chain employs TRBV7-2 and TRBJ2-1; 13 bases agree with TRBD2. CDR1 is SGHTA and CDR2 is FQGNSA in the germline V gene. V was pared by 1 base and J by 7 bases, with 4 bases of the junction left unmatched. The CDR3 runs to 16 residues. This CDR3 is CASSLDWGLAGNEQFF. CDR3 nucleotides: TGTGCCAGCAGCTTAGATTGGGGACTAGCGGGAAATGAGCAGTTCTTC.

The chain joins TRBV4-3 to TRBJ1-1; TRBD1 matches at 7 bases. V shed 3 bases and J 0 bases; nucleotides not matched to a gene: 7. This CDR3 region has 16 residues. Germline CDR1 reads LGHNA; CDR2 reads YSLEER. The CDR3 is CASSHLRDSMNTEAFF. CDR3 bases: TGCGCCAGCAGCCACCTCCGGGACAGCATGAACACTGAAGCTTTCTTT.

The chain is built from TRBV5-1 and TRBJ2-5, with 7 bases identical to TRBD2. With V trimmed by 0 bases and J by 1 base, 9 bases remained unmatched. The CDR3 has 17 residues. The germline V gene has CDR1 SGHRS and CDR2 YFSETQ. The DNA for the CDR3 is TGCGCCAGCAGCTTGGGGTCGAGCGGGACCCTCCAAGAGACCCAGTACTTC. Residues: CASSLGSSGTLQETQYF.

This clonotype was counted between two and nine times. The chain carries TRBV5-1 and TRBJ1-2, with D tentatively TRBD1 (5 bases). Germline loops: CDR1 SGHRS, CDR2 YFSETQ. This CDR3 comprises 15 residues. Trimming removed 4 bases at V and 5 bases at J, with 18 bases between. Written as DNA, the CDR3 is TGCGCCAGCAGCCTTCAGACAATGGGGGAATATGGCTACACCTTC. Translation: CASSLQTMGEYGYTF.

This chain joins TRBV10-3 and TRBJ2-3; D gene ambiguous. The germline V gene has CDR1 ENHRY and CDR2 SYGVKD. The V and J ends lost 9 bases and 0 bases respectively, with 7 bases between them. CDR3 size: 12 residues. CDR3 DNA: TGTGCCATTGCTTGGAGCACAGATACGCAGTATTTT. Its translation is CAIAWSTDTQYF.

As to this clonotype: Since a much larger clone is just one base distant, this may be a read error. The chain recombines TRBV6-5 with TRBJ2-3; D may be TRBD2 (5 bases). V was pared by 6 bases and J by 3 bases, with 13 bases between. The CDR3 runs to 14 residues. Germline CDR1 is MNHEY and CDR2 is SVGAGI. For the CDR3, the DNA is TGTGCCAGCAGCGCTGGGAGAGTTACAGATACGCAGTATTTT. Translated: CASSAGRVTDTQYF.

The chain combines TRBV10-3 with TRBJ2-1, with a tentative D call TRBD2 (7 bases). The V end was cut by 6 bases, the J end by 8 bases, with 17 bases between. The CDR3 length is 14 residues. Germline CDR1 ENHRY, CDR2 SYGVKD. The CDR3 region is CAIRGGADHDEQFF. The CDR3 coding sequence is TGTGCCATCAGGGGGGGGGCCGACCATGATGAGCAGTTCTTC.

The chain employs TRBV20-1 and TRBJ2-1; D could derive from TRBD1 or TRBD2 (5 bases each). CDR3 length equals 15 residues. CDR1 and CDR2 (germline): DFQATT, SNEGSKA (reference sequence). Trimming took 6 bases from V and 4 from J, leaving 19 bases between them. DNA for the CDR3: TGCAGTGCCAAGCTCCCCCAGGGCGGGTACAATGAGCAGTTCTTC. Encoded protein: CSAKLPQGGYNEQFF.

CDR3 protein: CASTLGEAQYF. For the CDR3, the DNA is TGTGCCAGCACCCTAGGGGAGGCCCAGTACTTC. The chain combines TRBV6-2 or TRBV6-3 with TRBJ2-5, with D perhaps matching TRBD2 (6 bases). Looked up from germline, CDR1 is MNHEY and CDR2 is SVGEGT. Deletions cut 7 bases from V and 9 bases from J, with 12 bases between. This CDR3 has 11 amino acids.